This T cell receptor beta chain was observed in a study of cytomegalovirus exposure and HLA in healthy donors (TCRdb year 2017). Regarding the complete study: An earlier analysis of more than 550 of the donors reported under 300 Gb of sequence data and about 120 million unique TCR beta sequences obtained from around 170 million T cells. Of the approximately 400 genotyped donors, around 81% fell in the genetic ancestry cluster associated with self-reported Caucasian donors. High-throughput TCR immunosequencing, statistical association of individual TCRs with disease status, and machine learning were combined to predict cytomegalovirus infection status. The number of donors typed differed by locus, with about 629-640 for A, B, C, DRB1 and DQB1, roughly 520 for DQA1, 600 to 610 for DPA1, and about 450 for DPB1. Using immunosequencing, the study profiled T cell repertoires from 500 to 800 subjects and related those repertoires to cytomegalovirus serostatus. All discovery cohort repertoires had been generated using a single sequencing platform. A later analysis re-analyzed previously published TCR beta repertoires from 666 donors and added high-resolution HLA genotyping to study TCR occurrence patterns. HLA typing included class I and class II loci at four-digit resolution. A separate validation cohort of more than 100 different subjects was used in addition to the 666-subject first cohort. The study was designed to test whether signatures of past pathogen exposure could be identified by cataloging public T cell receptors. Across under 500 genotyped donors of the cohort, an average of roughly 200,000 unique TCR beta nucleotide sequences per donor were sequenced, and 15% to 20% of those sequences were non-productive. The later analysis used no new phenotypic data to find candidate immune exposures, relying instead on TCR beta sequences and their occurrence across donors. An early release that covered about 640 HLA-typed donors contained approximately 320 gigabases of sequencing data and 65 million to 100 million unique TCR sequences. In an earlier analysis of 500 to 650 of the donors, high-throughput TCR beta sequencing was used to judge whether each TCR beta V gene segment behaved as functional or pseudogenic. A later genetic analysis took genome-wide SNP genotypes for about 55% of the roughly 700 donors and used that subset as a discovery cohort. Donor age, sex, ethnicity and CMV serostatus were compiled alongside the repertoire data. Because of strong linkage in the cohort, roughly five DR-DQ haplotypes were treated as single units for association and clustering. What the study reported, not specific to this receptor: A later genetic analysis reported fewer N-insertions in productive TCRs among donors in an Asian-associated ancestry cluster than the roughly 700-donor mean. In the study, around 150 TCR beta chains were listed as associated with cytomegalovirus. In a later analysis, HLA-associated TCR beta chains were found to be more clonally expanded and to have lower generation probabilities than equally common non-associated chains. The presence/absence analyses assumed that sequencing depth was roughly uniform across donors, and that assumption may not be true. Only TCR beta chains were sequenced in this cohort, and the absence of alpha or paired-chain data limited detectable features. Assigning TCR associations to individual alleles was difficult when HLA alleles, especially DR and DQ, strongly co-occurred. The classifier was reported to diagnose cytomegalovirus status with high specificity and sensitivity in both the original cohort and the validation cohort. In a later analysis, several top co-occurrence clusters were reported to appear linked to parvovirus B19, influenza, CMV and Epstein-Barr virus. The 87-base-pair reads could not distinguish some IMGT-functional V segments, including TRBV6-2 and TRBV6-3, so those segments were excluded. Correlated functional status among segregating V segments might be attributable to linkage disequilibrium, but an unknown experimental factor could not be ruled out. Because counts were too low, around 17 rarely observed V segments, including chromosome 9 orphons, were left out of the earlier analysis of a few hundred of the donors. In an earlier analysis of over 550 of the donors, most TCR beta V segments were observed in productive rearrangements about 87% or about 30% of the time, broadly matching IMGT annotations. HLA typing was unavailable for some donors at each locus, so association tests used only the typed subset. In a later analysis, the rate of TCR association differed among HLA loci, with DRB1 alleles having the most associated TCRs and HLA-C alleles having the fewest. The authors suggested that the approach could potentially be extended to other disease states and immunological phenotypes. A cluster of highly shared sequence variants was judged likely to be a technical artifact of the sequencing pipeline. In a later genetic analysis, a missense DCLRE1C variant was associated with V-gene and J-gene trimming of TCR beta chains, and the association was replicated in an independent cohort. For the cohort, immune exposure information was limited to CMV serostatus. According to a later analysis, most CMV-associated TCR beta chains appeared to be HLA-restricted, and the HLA associations seemed to be driven largely by CMV exposure. Specific HLA alleles were associated with 18,000 or so TCR beta sequences at a false discovery rate of 0.05 in a later analysis. Three of the identified cytomegalovirus-associated TCR beta chains were confirmed in vitro to be specific for cytomegalovirus antigens. A further reported finding was that TCR beta sequences accurately predicted the HLA-A and HLA-B alleles for most subjects in the first cohort. While some public TCRs were present in many individuals, most TCR sequences turned up only very rarely across donors.

CDR1 is given as LNHDA and CDR2 as SQIVND, both from the germline V gene (reference sequence). V was cut back by 5 bases and J by 1 base, leaving a gap of 11 bases between them. The CDR3 goes from the cysteine to the phenylalanine over 14 residues. The sequence is cut down to CDR3 DNA, 42 bases in frame from base 1. This clone was counted between two and nine times. What this receptor recognizes is not known. No base quality information exists; no much larger clone differs at one position. In total, around 600 healthy bone marrow donors made up the cohort. All cohort members were sampled while nominally healthy, although unrecorded immune exposures were likely present. The donor tested CMV seronegative, placing the donor among the 350 to 400 seronegative members of the cohort. Every donor gave a peripheral blood sample, and the peripheral blood mononuclear cells from that sample were used for TCR beta sequencing. The Qiagen DNeasy Blood Extraction Kit was used to extract genomic DNA from the blood cell samples.

Receptors were amplified or captured by the immunoSEQ multiplex PCR assay. A mixture of 60 forward primers for TCR Vbeta segments and 13 reverse primers for TCR Jbeta segments was used in the multiplex PCR. The CDR3 region of rearranged TCR beta genes was amplified from genomic DNA by a multiplex PCR assay. On the Illumina HiSeq System, the amplified TCR beta libraries were sequenced as 87-base-pair reads. The study's own analysis went as follows. A later analysis counted tens of millions of unique TCR beta chains across the 600 to 850 repertoires, and around 12 million of these chains were shared by at least two donors. Raw reads were error-corrected and collapsed into unique sequences by a nearest-neighbor algorithm in which closely related sequences were merged to remove PCR and sequencing errors. V, D and J gene segments were assigned by aligning CDR3 sequences to IMGT reference sequences. For a sequence to be retained, a match of at least six nucleotides was required to both a V gene segment and a J gene segment. A rearrangement counted as productive if the CDR3 had no stop codons and remained in frame with V and J, and every other rearrangement counted as non-productive. Following IMGT convention, CDR3 was defined as the stretch from the second conserved V-encoded cysteine up to the conserved J-encoded phenylalanine. The earlier analysis of about 620 of the donors excluded sequences that lacked an unambiguous match to a single V gene segment. In an earlier analysis of approximately 500 of the donors, a V segment was called functional when productive rearrangements were above 56.7%, and segregating when the standard deviation between donors exceeded 5%. A statistical classification framework was built to diagnose cytomegalovirus status from the catalog of TCR beta chain sequences. In a later analysis, V and J genes were assigned by comparing TCR nucleotide sequences against IMGT/GENE-DB human TR gene sequences. In a later analysis, CDR3 sequences and most-parsimonious VDJ recombination scenarios were assigned using the TCRdist pipeline. In a later analysis, each TCR beta chain was defined by its CDR3 amino acid sequence together with its V-gene family, and reads without a unique V-gene family were excluded. A later analysis removed 450 to 600 highly shared, low-generation-probability nucleotide sequences to deal with suspected cross-contamination and a sequencing artifact. In a later analysis, a clonal expansion index was calculated for each public chain from normalized within-repertoire ranks of inferred template counts. In a later analysis, generation probabilities were computed using a VDJ recombination model fitted to out-of-frame rearrangements, and the results were checked against IGoR. A later analysis scored TCR-TCR, TCR-HLA and TCR-CMV co-occurrence with hypergeometric tests, applying a repertoire-size bias correction to TCR pairs. False discovery rates were estimated in a later analysis by permuting HLA or CMV assignments 20 times. In a later analysis, co-occurring TCRs were grouped using DBSCAN, and TCRdist sequence similarity was added for clustering within HLA-allele-positive subsets. Repertoires with fewer than 30,000 or more than 120,000 public chains, plus five repertoires with anomalous nucleotide sharing, were excluded from co-occurrence clustering. Imported from immuneACCESS, the table was reduced by TCRdb to in-frame sequences with V and J called. These copies leave out some clones; in studies compared against another copy, an unresolved V gene accounts for under half, and the cause of the remainder is not known. V, J and clone size are taken as reported in that table, and D and trimming were inferred from the DNA itself. This sample gives about 140,000 clones in total; about 66% of them show up just once. The top ten clonotypes cover roughly 1.8% of the sample.

The TCR sequence derives from a male donor in good health and CMV-seronegative. The chain employs TRBV19 and TRBJ1-1; the D gene cannot be named for sure. Source material: PBMCs. The nucleotide sequence is given as TGTGCCAGTAGTCAAGGAGGAAGGAACACTGAAGCTTTCTTT. Its coded protein is CASSQGGRNTEAFF.